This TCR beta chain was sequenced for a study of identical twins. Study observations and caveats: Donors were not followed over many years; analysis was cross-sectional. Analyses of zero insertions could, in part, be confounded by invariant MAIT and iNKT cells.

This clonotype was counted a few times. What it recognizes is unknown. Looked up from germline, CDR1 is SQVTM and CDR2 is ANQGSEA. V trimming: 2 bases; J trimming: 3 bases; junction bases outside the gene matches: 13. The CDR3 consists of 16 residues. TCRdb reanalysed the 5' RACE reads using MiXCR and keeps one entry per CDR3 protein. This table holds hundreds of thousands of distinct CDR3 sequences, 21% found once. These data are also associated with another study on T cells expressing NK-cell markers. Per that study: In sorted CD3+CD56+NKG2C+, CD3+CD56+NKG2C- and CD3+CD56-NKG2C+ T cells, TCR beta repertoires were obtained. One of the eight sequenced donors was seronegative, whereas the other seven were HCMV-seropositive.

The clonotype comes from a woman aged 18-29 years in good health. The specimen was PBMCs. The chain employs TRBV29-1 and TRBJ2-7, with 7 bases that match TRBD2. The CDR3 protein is CSVELVSQRGLYEQYF. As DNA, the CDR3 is TGCAGCGTTGAACTCGTCTCCCAGCGGGGCCTCTACGAGCAGTACTTC.